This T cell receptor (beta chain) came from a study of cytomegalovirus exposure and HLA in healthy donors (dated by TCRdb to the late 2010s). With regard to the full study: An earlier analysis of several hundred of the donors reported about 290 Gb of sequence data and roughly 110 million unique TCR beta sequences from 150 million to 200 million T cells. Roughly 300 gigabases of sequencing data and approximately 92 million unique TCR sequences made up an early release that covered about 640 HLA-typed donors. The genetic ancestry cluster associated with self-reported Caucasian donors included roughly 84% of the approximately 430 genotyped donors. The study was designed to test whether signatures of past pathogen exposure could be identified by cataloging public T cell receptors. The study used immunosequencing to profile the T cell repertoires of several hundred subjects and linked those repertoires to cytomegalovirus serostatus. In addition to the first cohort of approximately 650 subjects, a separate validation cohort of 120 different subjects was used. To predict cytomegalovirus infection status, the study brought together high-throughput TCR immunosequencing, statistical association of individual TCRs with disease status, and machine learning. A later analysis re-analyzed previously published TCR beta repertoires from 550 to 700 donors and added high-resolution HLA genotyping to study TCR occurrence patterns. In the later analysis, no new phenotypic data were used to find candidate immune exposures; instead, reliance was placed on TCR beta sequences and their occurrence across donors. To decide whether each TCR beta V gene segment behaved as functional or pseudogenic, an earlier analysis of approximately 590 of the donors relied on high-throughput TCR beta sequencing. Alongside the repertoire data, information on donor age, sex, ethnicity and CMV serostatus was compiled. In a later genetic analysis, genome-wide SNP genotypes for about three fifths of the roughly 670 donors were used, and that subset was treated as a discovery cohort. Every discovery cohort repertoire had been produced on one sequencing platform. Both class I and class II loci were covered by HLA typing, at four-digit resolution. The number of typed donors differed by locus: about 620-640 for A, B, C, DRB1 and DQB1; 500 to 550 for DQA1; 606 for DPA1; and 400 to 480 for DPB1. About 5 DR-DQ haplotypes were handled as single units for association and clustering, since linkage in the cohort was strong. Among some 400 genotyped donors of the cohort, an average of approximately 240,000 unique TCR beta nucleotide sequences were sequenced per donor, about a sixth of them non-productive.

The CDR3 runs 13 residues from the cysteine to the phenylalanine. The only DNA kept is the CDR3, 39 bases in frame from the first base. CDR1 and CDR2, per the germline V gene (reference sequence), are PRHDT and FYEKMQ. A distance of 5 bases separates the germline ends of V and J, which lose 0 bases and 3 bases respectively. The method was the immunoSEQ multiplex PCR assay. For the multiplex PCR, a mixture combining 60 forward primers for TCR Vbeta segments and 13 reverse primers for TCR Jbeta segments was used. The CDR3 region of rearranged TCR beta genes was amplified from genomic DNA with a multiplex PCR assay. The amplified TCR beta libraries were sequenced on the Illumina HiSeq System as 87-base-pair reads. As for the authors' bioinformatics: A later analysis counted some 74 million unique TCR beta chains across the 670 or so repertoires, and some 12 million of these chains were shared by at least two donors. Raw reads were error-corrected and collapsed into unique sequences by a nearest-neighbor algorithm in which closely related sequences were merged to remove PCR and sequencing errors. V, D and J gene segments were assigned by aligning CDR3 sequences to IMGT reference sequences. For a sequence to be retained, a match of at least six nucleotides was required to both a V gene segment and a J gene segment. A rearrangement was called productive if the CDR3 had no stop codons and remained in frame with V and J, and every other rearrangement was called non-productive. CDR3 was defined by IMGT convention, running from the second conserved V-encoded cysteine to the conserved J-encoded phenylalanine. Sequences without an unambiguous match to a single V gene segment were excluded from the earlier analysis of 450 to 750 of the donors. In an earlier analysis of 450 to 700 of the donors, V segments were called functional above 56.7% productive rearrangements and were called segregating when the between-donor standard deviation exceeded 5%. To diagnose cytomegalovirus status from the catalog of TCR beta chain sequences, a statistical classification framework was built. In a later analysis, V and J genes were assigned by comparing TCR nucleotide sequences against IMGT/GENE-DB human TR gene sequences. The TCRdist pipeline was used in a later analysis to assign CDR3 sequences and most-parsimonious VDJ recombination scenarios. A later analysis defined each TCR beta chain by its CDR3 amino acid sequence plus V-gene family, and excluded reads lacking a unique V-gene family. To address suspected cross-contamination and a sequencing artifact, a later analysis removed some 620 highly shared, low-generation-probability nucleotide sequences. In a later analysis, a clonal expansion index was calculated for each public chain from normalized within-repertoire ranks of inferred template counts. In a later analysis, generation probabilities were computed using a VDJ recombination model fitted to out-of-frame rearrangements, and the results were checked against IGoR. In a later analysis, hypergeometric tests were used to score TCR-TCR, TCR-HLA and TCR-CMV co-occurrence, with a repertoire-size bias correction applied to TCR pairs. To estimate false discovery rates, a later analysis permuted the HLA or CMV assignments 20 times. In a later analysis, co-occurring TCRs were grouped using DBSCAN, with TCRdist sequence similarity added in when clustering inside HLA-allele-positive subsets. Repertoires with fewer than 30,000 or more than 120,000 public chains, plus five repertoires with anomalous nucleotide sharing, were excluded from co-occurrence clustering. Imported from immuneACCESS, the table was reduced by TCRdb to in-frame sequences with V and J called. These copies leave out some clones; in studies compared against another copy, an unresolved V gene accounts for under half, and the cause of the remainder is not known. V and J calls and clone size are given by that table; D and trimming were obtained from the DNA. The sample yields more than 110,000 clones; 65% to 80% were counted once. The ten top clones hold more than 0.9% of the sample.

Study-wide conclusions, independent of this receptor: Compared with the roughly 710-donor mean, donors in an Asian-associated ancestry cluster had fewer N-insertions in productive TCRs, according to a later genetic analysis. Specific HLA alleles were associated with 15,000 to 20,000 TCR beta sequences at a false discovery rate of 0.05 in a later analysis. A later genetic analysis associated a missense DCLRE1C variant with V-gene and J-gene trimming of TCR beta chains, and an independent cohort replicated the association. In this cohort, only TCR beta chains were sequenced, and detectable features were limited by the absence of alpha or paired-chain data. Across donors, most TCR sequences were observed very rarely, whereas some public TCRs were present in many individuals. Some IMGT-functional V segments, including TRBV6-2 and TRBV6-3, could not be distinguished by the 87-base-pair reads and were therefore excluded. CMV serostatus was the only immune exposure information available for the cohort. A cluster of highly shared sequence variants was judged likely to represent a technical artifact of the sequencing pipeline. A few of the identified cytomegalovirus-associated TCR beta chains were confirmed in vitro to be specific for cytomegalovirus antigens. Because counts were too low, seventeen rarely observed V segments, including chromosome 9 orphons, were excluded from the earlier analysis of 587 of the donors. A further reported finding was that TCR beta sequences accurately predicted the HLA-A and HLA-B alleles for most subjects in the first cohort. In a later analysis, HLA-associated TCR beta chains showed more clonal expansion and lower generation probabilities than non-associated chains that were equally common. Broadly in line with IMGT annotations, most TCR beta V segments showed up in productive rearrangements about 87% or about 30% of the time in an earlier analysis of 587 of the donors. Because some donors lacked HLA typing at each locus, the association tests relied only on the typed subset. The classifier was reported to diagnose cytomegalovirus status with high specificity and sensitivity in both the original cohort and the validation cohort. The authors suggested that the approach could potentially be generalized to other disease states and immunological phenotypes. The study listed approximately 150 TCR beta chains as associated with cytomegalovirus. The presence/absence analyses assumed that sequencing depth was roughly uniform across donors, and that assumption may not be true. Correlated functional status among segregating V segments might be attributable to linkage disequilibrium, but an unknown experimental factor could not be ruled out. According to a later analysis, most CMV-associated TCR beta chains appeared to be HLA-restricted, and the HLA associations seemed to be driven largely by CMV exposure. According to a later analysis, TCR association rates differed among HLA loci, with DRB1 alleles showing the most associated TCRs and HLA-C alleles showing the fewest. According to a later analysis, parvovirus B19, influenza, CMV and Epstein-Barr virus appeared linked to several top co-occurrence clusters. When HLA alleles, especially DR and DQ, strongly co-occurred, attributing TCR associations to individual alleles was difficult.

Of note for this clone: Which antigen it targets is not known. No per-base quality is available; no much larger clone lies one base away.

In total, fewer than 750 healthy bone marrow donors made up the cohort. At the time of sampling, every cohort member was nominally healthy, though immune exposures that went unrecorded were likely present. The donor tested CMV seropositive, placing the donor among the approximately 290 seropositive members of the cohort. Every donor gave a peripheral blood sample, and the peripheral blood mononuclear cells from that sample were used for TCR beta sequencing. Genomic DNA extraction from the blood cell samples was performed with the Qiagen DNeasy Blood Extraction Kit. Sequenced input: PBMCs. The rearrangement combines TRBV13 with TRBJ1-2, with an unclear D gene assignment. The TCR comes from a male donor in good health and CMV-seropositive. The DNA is TGTGCCAGCAGCTTAGGCCCTTACTATGGCTACACCTTC. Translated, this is CASSLGPYYGYTF.